Listed below are T cell receptor beta chains from one sample, sequenced in a study of lymphopenia after photon versus proton radiotherapy. The assay was immunoSEQ multiplex PCR, and TCRdb's table has in-frame clones only and misses some. The sample has roughly 30,000 clones, 87% seen once. Sequenced here: peripheral blood, sampled from a patient treated with proton-based radiotherapy. These receptors came from a woman between 55 and 75 years old with cholangiocarcinoma. Some clones in this sample may be carry-over from other donors' samples. Both conserved end residues are part of each CDR3. D genes are given only for firm matches. A clone size is listed for some rows: how often the clone was seen (once, few, many), or a class if it is expanded.

j_call: TRBJ1-2; clone_size: .; d_call: .; v_call: TRBV27; cdr3_nt: TGTGCCAGCAGTTTGGTGGGGGCAGGTAACTATGGCTACACCTTC; cdr3_aa: CASSLVGAGNYGYTF
j_call: TRBJ2-7; clone_size: .; d_call: .; v_call: TRBV20-1; cdr3_nt: TGCAGTGCTAGTGACTACGAGCAGTACTTC; cdr3_aa: CSASDYEQYF
j_call: TRBJ2-3; clone_size: .; d_call: .; v_call: TRBV27; cdr3_nt: TGTGCCAGCAGTTCAGGGTACGTCGCAGATACGCAGTATTTT; cdr3_aa: CASSSGYVADTQYF
j_call: TRBJ2-1; clone_size: once; d_call: TRBD2; v_call: TRBV5-6; cdr3_nt: TGTGCCAGCAGCTTGGATGGTCTAGCGGGATACAATGAGCAGTTCTTC; cdr3_aa: CASSLDGLAGYNEQFF
j_call: TRBJ1-6; clone_size: once; d_call: .; v_call: TRBV5-1; cdr3_nt: TGCGCCAGCAGCCCCGATGGGGGCTATTCACCCCTCCACTTT; cdr3_aa: CASSPDGGYSPLHF
j_call: TRBJ2-3; clone_size: .; d_call: .; v_call: TRBV4-2; cdr3_nt: TGTGCCAGCAGCCTGACGGGCCTTGGGGTGCAGTATTTT; cdr3_aa: CASSLTGLGVQYF
j_call: TRBJ2-5; clone_size: .; d_call: TRBD1; v_call: TRBV29-1; cdr3_nt: TGCAGCGTTGAAGACCATAGGCCGGGACAGGGGACCAACTTC; cdr3_aa: CSVEDHRPGQGTNF
j_call: TRBJ2-7; clone_size: .; d_call: TRBD1; v_call: TRBV18; cdr3_nt: TGTGCCAGCTCACCACAGGCCAGGGGGAACGAGCAGTACTTC; cdr3_aa: CASSPQARGNEQYF
j_call: TRBJ1-2; clone_size: .; d_call: TRBD1; v_call: TRBV5-8; cdr3_nt: TGCGCCAGCAGCTCCTCGGACAGGACCTATGGCTACACCTTC; cdr3_aa: CASSSSDRTYGYTF
j_call: TRBJ2-7; clone_size: .; d_call: TRBD1; v_call: TRBV9; cdr3_nt: TGTGCCAGCAGCGCCCACCGGGACAGGGGAGGCGGGCAGTACTTC; cdr3_aa: CASSAHRDRGGGQYF
j_call: TRBJ2-7; clone_size: few; d_call: .; v_call: TRBV7-8; cdr3_nt: TGTGCCAGCAGCTTAGTCGGCGCGAGCTCCTACGAGCAGTACTTC; cdr3_aa: CASSLVGASSYEQYF
j_call: TRBJ2-7; clone_size: .; d_call: TRBD1; v_call: TRBV5-1; cdr3_nt: TGCGCCAGCAGCAAAGACAGGGCCTACGAGCAGTACTTC; cdr3_aa: CASSKDRAYEQYF
j_call: TRBJ2-7; clone_size: .; d_call: TRBD2; v_call: TRBV5-6; cdr3_nt: TGTGCCAGCAGCTTGGGGGACTACGCTGGGGAGCAGTACTTC; cdr3_aa: CASSLGDYAGEQYF
j_call: TRBJ1-3; clone_size: .; d_call: .; v_call: TRBV5-1; cdr3_nt: TGCGCCAGCAGCTGGGATCATCCCGCAGATTCTGGAAACACCATATATTTT; cdr3_aa: CASSWDHPADSGNTIYF
j_call: TRBJ2-7; clone_size: .; d_call: TRBD2; v_call: TRBV7-2; cdr3_nt: TGTGCCAGCAGCCCGGTGGGGACTAGCGGCAACTACGAGCAGTACTTC; cdr3_aa: CASSPVGTSGNYEQYF
j_call: TRBJ2-7; clone_size: .; d_call: TRBD2; v_call: TRBV27; cdr3_nt: TGTGCCAGCAGTTTTAGCGGGAGGACGGGGGAGCAGTACTTC; cdr3_aa: CASSFSGRTGEQYF
j_call: TRBJ1-5; clone_size: .; d_call: .; v_call: TRBV27; cdr3_nt: TGTGCCAGCAGTTTTAGGAGCTATAGCAATCAGCCCCAGCATTTT; cdr3_aa: CASSFRSYSNQPQHF
j_call: TRBJ1-1; clone_size: .; d_call: TRBD1; v_call: TRBV27; cdr3_nt: TGTGCCAGCAGTTTTGAAACAGGGGCTCCGAACACTGAAGCTTTCTTT; cdr3_aa: CASSFETGAPNTEAFF
j_call: TRBJ2-1; clone_size: .; d_call: .; v_call: TRBV9; cdr3_nt: TGTGCCAGCAGCGTAGAGGTCAGTCGCCACAATGAGCAGTTCTTC; cdr3_aa: CASSVEVSRHNEQFF
j_call: TRBJ1-1; clone_size: .; d_call: TRBD1; v_call: TRBV10-1; cdr3_nt: TGCGCCAGCAGTGACTCAACCGGGACAGGGGTCACTGAAGCTTTCTTT; cdr3_aa: CASSDSTGTGVTEAFF
j_call: TRBJ1-1; clone_size: .; d_call: .; v_call: TRBV5-1; cdr3_nt: TGCGCCAGCAGCTTTGGGGTAGCGAACACTGAAGCTTTCTTT; cdr3_aa: CASSFGVANTEAFF
j_call: TRBJ2-5; clone_size: .; d_call: .; v_call: TRBV5-5; cdr3_nt: TGTGCCAGCAGCTTGTTGGGGTCCCAAGAGACCCAGTACTTC; cdr3_aa: CASSLLGSQETQYF
j_call: TRBJ2-7; clone_size: .; d_call: TRBD2; v_call: TRBV10-2; cdr3_nt: TGCGCCAGCAGTGGGGTAGCGGGACGGAACGAGCAGTACTTC; cdr3_aa: CASSGVAGRNEQYF
j_call: TRBJ2-3; clone_size: .; d_call: .; v_call: TRBV12-1; cdr3_nt: TGTGCCAGCAGCAGTGACAGCACAGATACGCAGTATTTT; cdr3_aa: CASSSDSTDTQYF
j_call: TRBJ1-6; clone_size: .; d_call: .; v_call: TRBV18; cdr3_nt: TGTGCCAGCTCACCAGGCCAAATCGAAAATTCACCCCTCCACTTT; cdr3_aa: CASSPGQIENSPLHF
j_call: TRBJ1-1; clone_size: .; d_call: .; v_call: TRBV11-3; cdr3_nt: TGTGCCAGCAGCTTAGGACCCACTGAAGCTTTCTTT; cdr3_aa: CASSLGPTEAFF
j_call: TRBJ1-2; clone_size: .; d_call: .; v_call: TRBV19; cdr3_nt: TGTGCCAGTAGTCCCCTCATTACGATCAAGACTAACTATGGCTACACCTTC; cdr3_aa: CASSPLITIKTNYGYTF
j_call: TRBJ1-2; clone_size: once; d_call: TRBD1; v_call: TRBV5-8; cdr3_nt: TGTGCCAGCAGCTTGGTTCGGACAGGACTTAACTATGGCTACACCTTC; cdr3_aa: CASSLVRTGLNYGYTF
j_call: TRBJ2-6; clone_size: few; d_call: .; v_call: TRBV7-9; cdr3_nt: TGTGCCAGCAGCCTGACGGGTGGTGGGGCCAACGTCCTGACTTTC; cdr3_aa: CASSLTGGGANVLTF
j_call: TRBJ2-1; clone_size: .; d_call: .; v_call: TRBV7-8; cdr3_nt: TGTGCCAGCAGCTATCAGCGGAGGGGCAATGAGCAGTTCTTC; cdr3_aa: CASSYQRRGNEQFF
j_call: TRBJ1-3; clone_size: .; d_call: .; v_call: TRBV7-8; cdr3_nt: TGTGCCAGCAGCCCCCAAGGAACGGCTCTACGCTCTGGAAACACCATATATTTT; cdr3_aa: CASSPQGTALRSGNTIYF
j_call: TRBJ2-7; clone_size: medium-sized; d_call: TRBD1; v_call: TRBV5-1; cdr3_nt: TGCGCCAGCAGCTCCCGGACAGGGGGGCGGTGGGACGAGCAGTACTTC; cdr3_aa: CASSSRTGGRWDEQYF
j_call: TRBJ1-4; clone_size: .; d_call: .; v_call: TRBV7-9; cdr3_nt: TGTGCCAGCAGCTTCCGAAGTCCTGCAACTAATGAAAAACTGTTTTTT; cdr3_aa: CASSFRSPATNEKLFF
j_call: TRBJ1-2; clone_size: .; d_call: TRBD1; v_call: TRBV18; cdr3_nt: TGTGCCAGCTCCCAGGACAGGGATGGCTACACCTTC; cdr3_aa: CASSQDRDGYTF
j_call: TRBJ2-1; clone_size: .; d_call: TRBD2; v_call: TRBV5-1; cdr3_nt: TGCGCCAGCACGGCGGGTAGCGGGGGGATGAATGAGCAGTTCTTC; cdr3_aa: CASTAGSGGMNEQFF
j_call: TRBJ2-5; clone_size: few; d_call: .; v_call: TRBV5-1; cdr3_nt: TGCGCCAGCAGCTTGGTGCCAGTAACAACCCTCACTCGCGAGACCCAGTACTTC; cdr3_aa: CASSLVPVTTLTRETQYF
j_call: TRBJ2-6; clone_size: .; d_call: .; v_call: TRBV4-3; cdr3_nt: TGCGCCAGCAGCAAACGGGGGATATACTCTGGGGCCAACGTCCTGACTTTC; cdr3_aa: CASSKRGIYSGANVLTF
j_call: TRBJ1-5; clone_size: .; d_call: .; v_call: TRBV2; cdr3_nt: TGTGCCAGCAGTTTAGAACAGCCTAGCAATCAGCCCCAGCATTTT; cdr3_aa: CASSLEQPSNQPQHF
j_call: TRBJ2-1; clone_size: once; d_call: .; v_call: TRBV5-6; cdr3_nt: TGTGCCAGCGGGGTCTGGAGCGGCAAAATAAATGAGCAGTTCTTC; cdr3_aa: CASGVWSGKINEQFF
j_call: TRBJ1-1; clone_size: .; d_call: .; v_call: TRBV5-1; cdr3_nt: TGCGCCAGCAGCTTGACACATCAGAACACTGAAGCTTTCTTT; cdr3_aa: CASSLTHQNTEAFF
j_call: TRBJ2-5; clone_size: .; d_call: TRBD2; v_call: TRBV7-9; cdr3_nt: TGTGCCAGCAGCCGACTAGCGGGAGGGGTTGCGGAGACCCAGTACTTC; cdr3_aa: CASSRLAGGVAETQYF
j_call: TRBJ1-2; clone_size: .; d_call: TRBD1; v_call: TRBV6-6; cdr3_nt: TGTGCCAGCAGTTACGTTTTACAGGGGCAGCGCTATGGCTACACCTTC; cdr3_aa: CASSYVLQGQRYGYTF
j_call: TRBJ2-5; clone_size: .; d_call: .; v_call: TRBV27; cdr3_nt: TGTGCCAGCAGTTTTCGGGCTAGCAGGGAGACCCAGTACTTC; cdr3_aa: CASSFRASRETQYF
j_call: TRBJ1-3; clone_size: .; d_call: .; v_call: TRBV7-9; cdr3_nt: TGTGCCAGCAGCTTTTCGGGCGCTGGAAACACCATATATTTT; cdr3_aa: CASSFSGAGNTIYF
j_call: TRBJ2-2; clone_size: .; d_call: TRBD2; v_call: TRBV6-6; cdr3_nt: TGTGCCAGCAGTTACTCGTCTAGCGGGAGTGGGGAGCTGTTTTTT; cdr3_aa: CASSYSSSGSGELFF
j_call: TRBJ2-2; clone_size: .; d_call: .; v_call: TRBV19; cdr3_nt: TGTGCCAGTAGTCTAAGGGGACTTACCGGGGAGCTGTTTTTT; cdr3_aa: CASSLRGLTGELFF
j_call: TRBJ2-7; clone_size: .; d_call: TRBD2; v_call: TRBV5-4; cdr3_nt: TGTGCCAGCAGCCTCAAGCGGGAGAGATACGAGCAGTACTTC; cdr3_aa: CASSLKRERYEQYF
j_call: TRBJ1-4; clone_size: .; d_call: .; v_call: TRBV9; cdr3_nt: TGTGCCAGCAGCTCTGATACTGGGACTCCTTCTGAAAAACTGTTTTTT; cdr3_aa: CASSSDTGTPSEKLFF
j_call: TRBJ2-7; clone_size: once; d_call: .; v_call: TRBV27; cdr3_nt: TGTGCCAGCAGTTTATACAACTCCTACGAGCAGTACTTC; cdr3_aa: CASSLYNSYEQYF
j_call: TRBJ2-1; clone_size: .; d_call: TRBD1; v_call: TRBV9; cdr3_nt: TGTGCCAGCAGCGTGGGCGGCAGGGGGACAGGGGCATACAATGAGCAGTTCTTC; cdr3_aa: CASSVGGRGTGAYNEQFF
j_call: TRBJ2-7; clone_size: .; d_call: TRBD1; v_call: TRBV19; cdr3_nt: TGTGCCAGTCGCGAGACAGGGGCGGCCTACGAGCAGTACTTC; cdr3_aa: CASRETGAAYEQYF
j_call: TRBJ2-7; clone_size: .; d_call: TRBD1; v_call: TRBV6-5; cdr3_nt: TGTGCCAGCAGTCAGGGGACAGAGTACTTC; cdr3_aa: CASSQGTEYF